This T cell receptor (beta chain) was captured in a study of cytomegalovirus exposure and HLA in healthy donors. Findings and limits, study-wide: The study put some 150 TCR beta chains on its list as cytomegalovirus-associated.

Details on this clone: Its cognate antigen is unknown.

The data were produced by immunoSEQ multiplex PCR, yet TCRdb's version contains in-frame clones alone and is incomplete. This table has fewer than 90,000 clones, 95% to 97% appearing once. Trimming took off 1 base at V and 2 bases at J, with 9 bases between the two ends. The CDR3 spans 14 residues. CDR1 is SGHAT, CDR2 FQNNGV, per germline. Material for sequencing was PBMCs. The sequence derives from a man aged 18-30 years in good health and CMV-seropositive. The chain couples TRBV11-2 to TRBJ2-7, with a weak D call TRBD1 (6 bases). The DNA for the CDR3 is TGTGCCAGCAGCTTAGCACAGGGAGCCTACGAGCAGTACTTC. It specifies CASSLAQGAYEQYF.